Below are 5 T cell receptor beta chains sequenced from a single sample in a study of control samples from healthy donors and cancer patients. Assay: immunoSEQ multiplex PCR; the TCRdb copy retains only in-frame clones and omits some. The sample comprises 150,000 or so clones, around 90% of which are singletons, and around 5.4% rests with the top ten. The sequencing input was blood. These receptors originate from a young man in good health.

The chain employs TRBV4-1 and TRBJ2-2, with 8 bases matching TRBD1. V dropped 5 bases and J dropped 1; count of bases not matched to a gene: 6. The CDR3 length is 16 residues. Per germline, CDR1 MGHRA and CDR2 YSYEKL. In DNA, the CDR3 is TGCGCCAGCAGCAAGCAGGGGGCGAGGAACACCGGGGAGCTGTTTTTT. Translating it yields CASSKQGARNTGELFF.

The chain has TRBV4-1 and TRBJ2-1; 11 bases are shared with TRBD2. The CDR3 is 15 amino acids. Losses at the gene ends were 7 bases for V and 8 bases for J; bases not matched to a gene: 10. Germline CDR1 and CDR2: MGHRA and YSYEKL. CDR3 residues: CASKVASGGYDEQFF. CDR3 nucleotide sequence: TGCGCCAGCAAAGTGGCTAGCGGGGGGTACGATGAGCAGTTCTTC.

The chain joins TRBV9 to TRBJ2-5; D may correspond to TRBD1 or TRBD2 (5 bases each). The length of the CDR3 is 13 residues. Germline V CDR1 and CDR2: SGDLS, YYNGEE. V was clipped by 6 bases and J by 2 bases, with 11 bases between them. In nucleotides, the CDR3 is TGTGCCAGCACCGATGGGGGACAAGAGACCCAGTACTTC. This sequence encodes CASTDGGQETQYF.

The chain uses TRBV30 and TRBJ2-7, with 8 bases matching TRBD2. After removal of 6 bases from V and 2 bases from J, the junction contained 6 bases not matched to a gene. Germline-derived CDR1 and CDR2 are GTSNPN and SVGIG (reference sequence). The CDR3 consists of 13 residues. The CDR3 coding sequence is TGTGCCTGCCCGGGAGGGGGACCCTACGAGCAGTACTTC. The encoded protein is CACPGGGPYEQYF. Together with reference TRBV30 and TRBJ2-7, the CDR3 gives the full variable domain: SQTIHQWPATLVQPVGSPLSLECTVEGTSNPNLYWYRQAAGRGLQLLFYSVGIGQISSEVPQNLSASRPQDRQFILSSKKLLLSDSGFYLCACPGGGPYEQYFGPGTRLTVT.

The rearrangement joins TRBV7-6 to TRBJ2-2; possible D gene TRBD1, 6 bases. Germline V lookup: CDR1 SGHVS, CDR2 FNYEAQ. The V end was cut by 5 bases, the J end by 0 bases, with 10 bases between. This CDR3 spans 15 amino acids. DNA for the CDR3: TGTGCCAGCAGCCCGGGACACACGAACACCGGGGAGCTGTTTTTT. This gives the protein CASSPGHTNTGELFF.